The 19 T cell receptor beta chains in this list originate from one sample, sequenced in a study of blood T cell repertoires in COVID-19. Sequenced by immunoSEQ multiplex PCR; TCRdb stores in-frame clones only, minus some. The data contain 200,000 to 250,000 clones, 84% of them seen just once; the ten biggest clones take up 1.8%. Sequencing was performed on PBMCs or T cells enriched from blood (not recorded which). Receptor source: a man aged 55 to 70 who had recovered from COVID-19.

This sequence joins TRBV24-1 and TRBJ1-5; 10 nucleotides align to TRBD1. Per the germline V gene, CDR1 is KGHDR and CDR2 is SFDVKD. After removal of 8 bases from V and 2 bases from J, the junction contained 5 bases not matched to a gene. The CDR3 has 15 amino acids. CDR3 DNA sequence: TGTGCCACCAACTCCGGACAGGGGGGCAATCAGCCCCAGCATTTT. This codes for CATNSGQGGNQPQHF.

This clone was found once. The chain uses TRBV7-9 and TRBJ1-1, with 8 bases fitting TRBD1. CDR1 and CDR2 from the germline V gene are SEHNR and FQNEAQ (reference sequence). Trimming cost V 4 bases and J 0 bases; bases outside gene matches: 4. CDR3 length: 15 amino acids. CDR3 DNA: TGTGCCAGCAGCTACTGGACAGGGTTGAACACTGAAGCTTTCTTT. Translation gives CASSYWTGLNTEAFF.

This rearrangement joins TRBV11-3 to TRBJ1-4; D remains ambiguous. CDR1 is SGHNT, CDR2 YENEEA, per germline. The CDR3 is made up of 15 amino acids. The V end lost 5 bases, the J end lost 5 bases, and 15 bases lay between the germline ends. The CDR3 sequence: CASSPNPGRNEKLFF. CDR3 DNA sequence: TGTGCCAGCAGCCCTAACCCGGGGAGGAATGAAAAACTGTTTTTT.

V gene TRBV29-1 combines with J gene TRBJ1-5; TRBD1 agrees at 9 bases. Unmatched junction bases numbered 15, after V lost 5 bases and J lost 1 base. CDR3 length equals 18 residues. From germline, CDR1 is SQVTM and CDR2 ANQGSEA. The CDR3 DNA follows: TGCAGCGTTATTCTCCGGGACAGGGCTTTAGGGAGCAATCAGCCCCAGCATTTT. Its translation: CSVILRDRALGSNQPQHF.

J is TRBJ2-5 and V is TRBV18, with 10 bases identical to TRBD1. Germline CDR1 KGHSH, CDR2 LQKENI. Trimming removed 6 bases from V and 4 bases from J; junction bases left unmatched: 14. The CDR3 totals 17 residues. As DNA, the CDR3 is TGTGCCAGCTCCTCCTCGAATCCGGACAGGGGGAGAGAGACCCAGTACTTC. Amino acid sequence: CASSSSNPDRGRETQYF.

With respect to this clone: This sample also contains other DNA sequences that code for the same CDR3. The CDR3 sequence is CASSITGNTEAFF. CDR3 sequence (DNA): TGTGCCAGTAGTATCACGGGAAACACTGAAGCTTTCTTT. V gene TRBV19 combines with J gene TRBJ1-1, with D unclear. This CDR3 is built from 13 residues. V lost 3 bases and J lost 2, with 7 bases in between. Germline loops: CDR1 LNHDA, CDR2 SQIVND (reference sequence).

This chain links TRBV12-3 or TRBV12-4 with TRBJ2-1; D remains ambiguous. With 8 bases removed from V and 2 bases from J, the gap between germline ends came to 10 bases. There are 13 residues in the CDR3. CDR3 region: CASQVTPYNEQFF. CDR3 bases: TGTGCCAGCCAAGTCACTCCCTACAATGAGCAGTTCTTC.

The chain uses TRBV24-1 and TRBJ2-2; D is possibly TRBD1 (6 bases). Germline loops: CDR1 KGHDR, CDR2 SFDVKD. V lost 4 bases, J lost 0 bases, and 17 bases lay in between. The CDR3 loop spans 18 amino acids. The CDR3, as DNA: TGTGCCACCAGTGACTCCCTCGGGACAAACGCGAACACCGGGGAGCTGTTTTTT. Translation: CATSDSLGTNANTGELFF.

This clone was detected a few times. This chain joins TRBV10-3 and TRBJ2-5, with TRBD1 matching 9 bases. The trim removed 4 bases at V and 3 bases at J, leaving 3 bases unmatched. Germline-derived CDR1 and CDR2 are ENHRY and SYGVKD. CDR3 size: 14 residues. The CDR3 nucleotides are TGTGCCATCAGTGTTACAGGGGGCGAAGAGACCCAGTACTTC. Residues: CAISVTGGEETQYF.

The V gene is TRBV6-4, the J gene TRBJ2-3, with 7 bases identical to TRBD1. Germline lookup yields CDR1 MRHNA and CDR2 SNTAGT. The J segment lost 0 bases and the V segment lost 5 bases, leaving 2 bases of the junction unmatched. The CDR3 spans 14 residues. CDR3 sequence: CASSLTGSTDTQYF. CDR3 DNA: TGTGCCAGCAGTTTGACAGGGAGCACAGATACGCAGTATTTT.

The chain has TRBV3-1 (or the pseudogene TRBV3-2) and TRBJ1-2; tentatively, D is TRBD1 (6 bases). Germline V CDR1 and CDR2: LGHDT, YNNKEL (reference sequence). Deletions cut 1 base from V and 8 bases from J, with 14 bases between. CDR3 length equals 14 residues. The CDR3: CASSQVAGAPGYTF. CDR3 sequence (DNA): TGTGCCAGCAGCCAAGTGGCAGGGGCGCCGGGCTACACCTTC.

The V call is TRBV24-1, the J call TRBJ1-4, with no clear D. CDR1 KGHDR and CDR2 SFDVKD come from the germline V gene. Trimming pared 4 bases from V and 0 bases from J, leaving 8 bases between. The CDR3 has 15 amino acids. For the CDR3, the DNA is TGTGCCACCAGTGAGGAGCCTGCAACTAATGAAAAACTGTTTTTT. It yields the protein CATSEEPATNEKLFF.

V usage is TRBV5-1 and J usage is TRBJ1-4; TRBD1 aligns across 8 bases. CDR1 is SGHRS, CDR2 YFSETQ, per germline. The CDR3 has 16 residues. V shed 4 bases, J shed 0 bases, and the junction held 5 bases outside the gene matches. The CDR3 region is CASSGTGVSTNEKLFF. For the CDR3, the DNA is TGCGCCAGCAGCGGGACAGGTGTTTCAACTAATGAAAAACTGTTTTTT.

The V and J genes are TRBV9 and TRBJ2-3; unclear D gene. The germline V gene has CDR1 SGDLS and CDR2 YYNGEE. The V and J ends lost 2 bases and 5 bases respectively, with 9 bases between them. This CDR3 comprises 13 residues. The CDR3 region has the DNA TGTGCCAGCAGCGTCAGGTCCGGAGATACGCAGTATTTT. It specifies CASSVRSGDTQYF.

CDR3 amino acids: CASSPGGGRETQYF. DNA of the CDR3: TGTGCCAGCTCACCGGGAGGCGGGAGAGAGACCCAGTACTTC. The chain recombines TRBV18 with TRBJ2-5; TRBD2 agrees at 7 bases. This CDR3 region has 14 residues. J gave up 4 bases and V 3 bases, and 5 bases lay outside the gene matches. Germline CDR1 reads KGHSH; CDR2 reads LQKENI.

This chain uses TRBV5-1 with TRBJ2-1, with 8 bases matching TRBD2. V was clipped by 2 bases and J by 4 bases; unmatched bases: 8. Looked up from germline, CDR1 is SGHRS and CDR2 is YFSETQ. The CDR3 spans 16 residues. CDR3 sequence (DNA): TGCGCCAGCAGCTTTGACGGCGGGGGGCGGTACAATGAGCAGTTCTTC. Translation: CASSFDGGGRYNEQFF.

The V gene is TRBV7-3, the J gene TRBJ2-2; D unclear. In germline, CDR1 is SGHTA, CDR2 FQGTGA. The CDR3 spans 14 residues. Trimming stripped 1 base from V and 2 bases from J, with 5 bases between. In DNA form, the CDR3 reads TGTGCCAGCAGCTTAAATGGCAACACCGGGGAGCTGTTTTTT. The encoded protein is CASSLNGNTGELFF.

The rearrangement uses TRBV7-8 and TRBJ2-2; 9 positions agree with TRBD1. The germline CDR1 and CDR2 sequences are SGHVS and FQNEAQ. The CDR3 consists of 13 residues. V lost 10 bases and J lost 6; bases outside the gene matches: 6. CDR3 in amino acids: CATHRGLAGELFF. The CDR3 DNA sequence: TGTGCCACACACAGGGGGCTCGCCGGGGAGCTGTTTTTT.

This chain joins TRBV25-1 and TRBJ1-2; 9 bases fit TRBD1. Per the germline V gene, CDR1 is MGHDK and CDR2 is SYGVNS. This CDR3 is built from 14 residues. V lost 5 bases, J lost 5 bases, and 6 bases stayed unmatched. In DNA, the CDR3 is TGTGCCAGCAGTACACAGGGGGCGCTTTATGGCTACACCTTC. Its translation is CASSTQGALYGYTF.